The 21 T cell receptor beta chains below all came from one sample that was sequenced in a study of blood T cell repertoires in COVID-19. Only in-frame clones appear in the TCRdb table, and some are missing; sequencing was by immunoSEQ multiplex PCR. The sample comprises some 170,000 clones, approximately 84% of which are singletons, and about 1.2% rests with the top ten. Sequences were obtained from PBMCs or T cells enriched from blood (not recorded which). All receptors come from a human donor with acute COVID-19. The donor label of this sample is uncertain.

The V and J genes are TRBV7-9 and TRBJ2-3; D is perhaps TRBD2 (5 bases). Germline values: CDR1 SEHNR, CDR2 FQNEAQ (reference sequence). CDR3 size: 14 residues. The V gene lost 5 bases and the J gene lost 2 bases, with 11 bases spanning the gap. The chain's CDR3 is CASSNGLPTDTQYF. The CDR3, as DNA: TGTGCCAGCAGCAACGGACTTCCCACAGATACGCAGTATTTT.

V and J are TRBV30 and TRBJ1-1; 7 bases match TRBD1. This CDR3 has 13 amino acids. Germline V gives CDR1 GTSNPN, CDR2 SVGIG (reference sequence). V lost 5 bases and J lost 2; bases outside the gene matches: 5. CDR3 DNA: TGTGCCTGGGCGGGGACAGTTAACACTGAAGCTTTCTTT. Amino acids: CAWAGTVNTEAFF.

The V and J genes are TRBV25-1 and TRBJ1-4, with unresolved D. CDR3 length: 16 residues. V dropped 0 bases and J dropped 0 bases, with 8 bases sitting between them. CDR1 MGHDK and CDR2 SYGVNS come from the germline V gene. The CDR3 region is CASSEYRVATNEKLFF. CDR3 nucleotides: TGTGCCAGCAGTGAATATCGTGTAGCAACTAATGAAAAACTGTTTTTT.

This chain uses TRBV19 with TRBJ1-1; no reliable D call. CDR3 length: 14 amino acids. Trimming left V 4 bases short and J 5 bases short, with 14 bases between. The germline CDR1 and CDR2 sequences are LNHDA and SQIVND (reference sequence). The CDR3 region is CASSTTSLMTEAFF. CDR3 nucleotide sequence: TGTGCCAGTAGTACGACATCTCTAATGACTGAAGCTTTCTTT.

V gene TRBV5-8 combines with J gene TRBJ2-5; 10 bases are a match to TRBD2. The germline V gene has CDR1 SGHTS and CDR2 YDEGEE. J gave up 4 bases and V 0 bases, and 0 bases lay outside the gene matches. This CDR3 comprises 14 residues. CDR3 sequence (DNA): TGTGCCAGCAGCTTGGGGACTAGCGGAGAGACCCAGTACTTC. This sequence encodes CASSLGTSGETQYF.

This chain joins TRBV4-2 and TRBJ2-7, with TRBD2 matching 10 bases. The CDR3 contains 18 residues. Losses at the gene ends were 1 base for V and 0 bases for J; bases not matched to a gene: 9. The germline V gene encodes CDR1 LGHNA and CDR2 YNFKEQ. The CDR3 loop is CASSQAVAGGYSSYEQYF. CDR3 sequence (DNA): TGTGCCAGCAGCCAAGCGGTAGCGGGGGGCTACAGCTCCTACGAGCAGTACTTC.

The chain uses TRBV19 and TRBJ1-5; D not resolved. From germline, CDR1 is LNHDA and CDR2 SQIVND (reference sequence). CDR3 length: 14 amino acids. Trimming left V 7 bases short and J 0 bases short, with 10 bases between. The CDR3 region has the DNA TGTGCCAGTACCCCCTCTTATAGCAATCAGCCCCAGCATTTT. As protein: CASTPSYSNQPQHF.

This chain links TRBV19 with TRBJ1-2; 7 positions agree with TRBD1. The junction had 6 bases not matched to a gene; V was cut back by 6 bases and J by 8 bases. This CDR3 region has 12 residues. Germline V CDR1 and CDR2: LNHDA, SQIVND (reference sequence). The CDR3 protein is CASRPQGGGYTF. Written as DNA, the CDR3 is TGTGCCAGTAGGCCGCAGGGGGGCGGCTACACCTTC.

The chain couples TRBV7-2 to TRBJ2-3, with 8 bases matching TRBD2. There are 13 residues in the CDR3. Germline lookup yields CDR1 SGHTA and CDR2 FQGNSA. V lost 5 bases and J lost 9; bases outside the gene matches: 7. Written as DNA, the CDR3 is TGTGCCAGCAGCGGCGGGGGGCCCGAAACGCAGTATTTT. Translation gives CASSGGGPETQYF.

The chain is built from TRBV7-2 and TRBJ2-1; D is uncertain. The V end was cut by 4 bases, the J end by 7 bases, with 14 bases between. From germline, CDR1 is SGHTA and CDR2 FQGNSA. The CDR3 length is 14 residues. The CDR3 DNA sequence: TGTGCCAGCAGCTCTGGTGCTAGATCGAATGAGCAGTTCTTC. Protein: CASSSGARSNEQFF.

This clone appeared a single time. The rearrangement links TRBV23-1 to TRBJ2-5, with 9 positions matching TRBD2. TRBV23-1 is treated as an ORF (open reading frame) with a function not yet certain. The CDR3 has 14 amino acids. V dropped 4 bases and J dropped 5; count of bases not matched to a gene: 5. The DNA for the CDR3 is TGCGCCAGCAGTCTGCGGGGGGGGGATGAGACCCAGTACTTC. This sequence encodes CASSLRGGDETQYF.

This chain links TRBV30 with TRBJ1-6; the D gene is possibly TRBD1 (5 bases). The germline V and J ends were trimmed by 4 bases and 12 bases, with 13 bases remaining between them. Germline CDR1 reads GTSNPN; CDR2 reads SVGIG (reference sequence). The CDR3 contains 12 residues. Here the CDR3 reads CAWNYGGGPLHF. Here the CDR3 DNA reads TGTGCCTGGAATTATGGGGGAGGACCCCTCCACTTT. Full variable domain (rest looked up from reference TRBV30 and TRBJ1-6): SQTIHQWPATLVQPVGSPLSLECTVEGTSNPNLYWYRQAAGRGLQLLFYSVGIGQISSEVPQNLSASRPQDRQFILSSKKLLLSDSGFYLCAWNYGGGPLHFGNGTRLTVT.

This clone is a singleton in its sample. The chain recombines TRBV9 with TRBJ2-1, with 8 bases matching TRBD1. Germline-derived CDR1 and CDR2 are SGDLS and YYNGEE. The CDR3 is made up of 16 amino acids. Trimming took 4 bases from V and 3 from J; bases not matched to a gene: 9. The CDR3 nucleotides are TGTGCCAGCAGCCCCGGGACAGGTAGAGGCTACAATGAGCAGTTCTTC. This gives the protein CASSPGTGRGYNEQFF.

The genes are TRBV19 and TRBJ1-2; D gene unclear. Germline V CDR1 and CDR2: LNHDA, SQIVND (reference sequence). V lost 9 bases, J lost 1 base, and 18 bases lay in between. The CDR3 loop spans 15 amino acids. CDR3 region: CASLAGKWGNYGYTF. The DNA of the CDR3 is TGTGCCAGCCTAGCAGGAAAGTGGGGTAACTATGGCTACACCTTC.

This clone was seen a single time. The genes are TRBV7-9 and TRBJ1-2; 9 bases match TRBD1. Trimming at V came to 5 bases and at J to 7 bases, leaving 11 bases not matched to a gene. CDR1 SEHNR and CDR2 FQNEAQ come from the germline V gene (reference sequence). The CDR3 covers 15 residues. For the CDR3, the DNA is TGTGCCAGCAGCGCCACCGGGACAGGGAGGTCTGGCTACACCTTC. The encoded protein is CASSATGTGRSGYTF.

J is TRBJ2-7 and V is TRBV29-1, with 7 positions matching TRBD1. The CDR3 totals 13 residues. Trimming at V came to 8 bases and at J to 5 bases, leaving 12 bases not matched to a gene. Germline V CDR1 and CDR2: SQVTM, ANQGSEA. The CDR3 DNA reads as TGCAGCTTTACCACACAGGGGAGAAACGAGCAGTACTTC. Encoded protein: CSFTTQGRNEQYF.

The rearrangement uses TRBV27 and TRBJ1-5, with 7 bases fitting TRBD1. CDR1 and CDR2 from the germline V gene are MNHEY and SMNVEV (reference sequence). The ends lost 9 bases at V and 6 bases at J; junction bases unmatched: 11. The CDR3 runs 14 residues. This CDR3 is CARMGRGSGQPQHF. The CDR3 DNA is TGTGCCAGGATGGGCAGGGGGTCAGGTCAGCCCCAGCATTTT.

V usage is TRBV5-4 and J usage is TRBJ1-4; 9 bases agree with TRBD1. The CDR3 runs to 14 residues. Germline lookup yields CDR1 SGHNT and CDR2 YYREEE (reference sequence). Trimming removed 4 bases from V and 8 bases from J; junction bases left unmatched: 6. The CDR3 DNA reads TGTGCCAGCAGCCTGGGACAGGGAGTAGAAAAACTGTTTTTT. This codes for CASSLGQGVEKLFF. The full variable domain, with the rest looked up from reference TRBV5-4 and TRBJ1-4, is ETGVTQSPTHLIKTRGQQVTLRCSSQSGHNTVSWYQQALGQGPQFIFQYYREEENGRGNFPPRFSGLQFPNYSSELNVNALELDDSALYLCASSLGQGVEKLFFGSGTQLSVL.

The chain has TRBV12-3 or TRBV12-4 and TRBJ1-2; 7 nucleotides line up with TRBD1. The CDR3 is 13 residues long. V lost 4 bases to trimming and J lost 6 bases; unmatched junction nucleotides: 5. CDR3 in amino acids: CASSSGGKDGYTF. CDR3 sequence (DNA): TGTGCCAGCAGTTCAGGGGGGAAGGATGGCTACACCTTC.

The chain employs TRBV2 and TRBJ2-7, with unresolved D. The CDR3 consists of 13 residues. V was pared by 9 bases and J by 0 bases, with 12 bases between. Per the germline V gene, CDR1 is SNHLY and CDR2 is FYNNEI. The CDR3 coding sequence is TGTGCCAGTCACCAACACCTCTCCTACGAGCAGTACTTC. Translated: CASHQHLSYEQYF.

The chain has TRBV6-2 or TRBV6-3 and TRBJ2-7; D is possibly TRBD1 (6 bases). The CDR3 is made up of 13 amino acids. In germline, CDR1 is MNHEY, CDR2 SVGEGT. Trimming took 5 bases from V and 6 from J, leaving 14 bases between them. The CDR3 DNA reads as TGTGCCAGCAGTAACAGGGCTCTGGGCGAGCAGTACTTC. The encoded protein is CASSNRALGEQYF.